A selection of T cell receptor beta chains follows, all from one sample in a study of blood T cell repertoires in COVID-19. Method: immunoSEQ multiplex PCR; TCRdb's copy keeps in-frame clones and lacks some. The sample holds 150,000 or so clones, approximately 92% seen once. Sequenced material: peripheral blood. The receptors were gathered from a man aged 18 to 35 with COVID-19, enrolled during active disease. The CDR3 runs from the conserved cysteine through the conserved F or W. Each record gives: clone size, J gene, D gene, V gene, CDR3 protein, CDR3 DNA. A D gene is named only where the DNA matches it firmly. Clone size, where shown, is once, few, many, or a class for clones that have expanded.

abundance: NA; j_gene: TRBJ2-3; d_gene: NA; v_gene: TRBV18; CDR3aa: CASSSQRLTDTQYF; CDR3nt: TGTGCCAGCTCATCTCAGCGGCTCACAGATACGCAGTATTTT
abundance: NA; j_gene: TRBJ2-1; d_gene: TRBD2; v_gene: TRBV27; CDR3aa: CASSIGGSGSYNEQFF; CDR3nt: TGTGCCAGCTCGATTGGCGGGAGTGGGTCCTACAATGAGCAGTTCTTC
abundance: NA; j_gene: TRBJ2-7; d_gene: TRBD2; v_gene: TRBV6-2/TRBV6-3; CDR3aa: CASSLAGGPMGSYEQYF; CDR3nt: TGTGCCAGCAGTCTAGCGGGAGGGCCGATGGGCTCCTACGAGCAGTACTTC
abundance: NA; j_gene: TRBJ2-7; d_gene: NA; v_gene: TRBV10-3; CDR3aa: CAISNGDIYEQYF; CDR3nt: TGTGCCATCAGTAACGGAGATATCTACGAGCAGTACTTC
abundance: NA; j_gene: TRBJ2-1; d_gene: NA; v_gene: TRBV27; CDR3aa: CASSHVGTSYNEQFF; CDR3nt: TGTGCCAGCAGTCATGTGGGGACTTCGTACAATGAGCAGTTCTTC
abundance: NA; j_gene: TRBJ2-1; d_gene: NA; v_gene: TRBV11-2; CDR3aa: CASSPSGGSYNEQFF; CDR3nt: TGTGCCAGCAGCCCCAGCGGAGGCTCCTACAATGAGCAGTTCTTC
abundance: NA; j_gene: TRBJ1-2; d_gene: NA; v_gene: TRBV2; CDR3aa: CASRRNGYTF; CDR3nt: TGTGCCAGCAGGAGGAATGGCTACACCTTC
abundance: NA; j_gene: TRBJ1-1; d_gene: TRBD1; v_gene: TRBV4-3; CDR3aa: CASSQVGTGVNTEAFF; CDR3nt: TGCGCCAGCAGCCAAGTCGGGACAGGGGTGAACACTGAAGCTTTCTTT
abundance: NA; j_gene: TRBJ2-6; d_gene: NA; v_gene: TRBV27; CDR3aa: CASSFTVSGANVLTF; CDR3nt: TGTGCCAGCAGTTTCACAGTCTCTGGGGCCAACGTCCTGACTTTC
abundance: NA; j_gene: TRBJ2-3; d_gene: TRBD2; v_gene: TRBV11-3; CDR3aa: CASSSGKREGPGDTQYF; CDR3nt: TGTGCCAGCAGCTCTGGAAAGCGGGAGGGCCCAGGAGATACGCAGTATTTT
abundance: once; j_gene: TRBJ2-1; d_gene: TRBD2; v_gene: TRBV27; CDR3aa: CASSFRPRGLAGESNEQFF; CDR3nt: TGTGCCAGCAGTTTCCGCCCCCGGGGACTAGCGGGAGAGAGCAATGAGCAGTTCTTC
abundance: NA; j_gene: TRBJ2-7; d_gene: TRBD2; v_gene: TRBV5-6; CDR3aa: CASSFGGLDEQYF; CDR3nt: TGTGCCAGCAGCTTCGGGGGACTAGACGAGCAGTACTTC
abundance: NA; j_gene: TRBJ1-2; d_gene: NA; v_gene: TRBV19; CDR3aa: CASSILPIQGTRGGYTF; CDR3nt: TGTGCCAGTAGTATTCTCCCAATCCAGGGCACGAGAGGAGGCTACACCTTC
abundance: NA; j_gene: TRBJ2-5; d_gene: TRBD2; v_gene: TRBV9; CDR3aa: CASSLSGGQETQYF; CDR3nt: TGTGCCAGCAGCTTATCGGGGGGCCAAGAGACCCAGTACTTC
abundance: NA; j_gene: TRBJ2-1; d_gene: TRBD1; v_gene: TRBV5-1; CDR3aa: CASSPAGTGVGDEQFF; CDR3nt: TGCGCCAGCAGCCCGGCCGGGACAGGGGTTGGAGATGAGCAGTTCTTC
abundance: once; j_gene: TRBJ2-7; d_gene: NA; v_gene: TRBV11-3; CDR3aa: CASSYGDAPTYEQYF; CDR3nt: TGTGCCAGCAGCTACGGGGATGCACCCACCTACGAGCAGTACTTC
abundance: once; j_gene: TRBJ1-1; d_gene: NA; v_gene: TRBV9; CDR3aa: CASSDGGGYPIGPEAFF; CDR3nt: TGTGCCAGCAGCGACGGCGGCGGGTACCCAATTGGCCCTGAAGCTTTCTTT
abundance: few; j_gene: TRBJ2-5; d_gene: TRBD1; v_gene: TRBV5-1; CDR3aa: CASSGDSNQETQYF; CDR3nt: TGCGCCAGCAGCGGGGACAGCAACCAAGAGACCCAGTACTTC
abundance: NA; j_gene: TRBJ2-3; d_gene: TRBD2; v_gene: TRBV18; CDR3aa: CASSPEAGVRTDTQYF; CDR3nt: TGTGCCAGCTCACCAGAAGCGGGAGTCAGGACAGATACGCAGTATTTT
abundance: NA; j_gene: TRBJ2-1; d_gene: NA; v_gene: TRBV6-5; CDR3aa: CASSWDSRTNEQFF; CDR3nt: TGTGCCAGCAGTTGGGACTCCCGGACCAATGAGCAGTTCTTC
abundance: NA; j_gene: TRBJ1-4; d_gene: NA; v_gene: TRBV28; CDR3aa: CASRKGRNEKLLF; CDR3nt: TGTGCCAGCAGGAAGGGGAGGAACGAAAAACTGCTTTTT
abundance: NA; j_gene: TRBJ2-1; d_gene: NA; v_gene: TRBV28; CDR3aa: CASSFAGNYNEQFF; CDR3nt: TGTGCCAGCAGTTTCGCAGGGAATTACAATGAGCAGTTCTTC
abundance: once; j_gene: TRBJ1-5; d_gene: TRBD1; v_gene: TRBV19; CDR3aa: CASSIRGPGNQPQHF; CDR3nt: TGTGCCAGTAGTATCAGGGGGCCAGGCAATCAGCCCCAGCATTTT
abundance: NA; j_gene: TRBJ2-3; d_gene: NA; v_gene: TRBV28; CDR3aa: CASSSVEGADTQYF; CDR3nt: TGTGCCAGCAGTTCAGTGGAGGGCGCAGATACGCAGTATTTT
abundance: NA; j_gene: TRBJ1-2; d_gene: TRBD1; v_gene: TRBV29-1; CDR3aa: CSADRGRGYGYTF; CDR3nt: TGCAGCGCCGACAGGGGGCGCGGCTATGGCTACACCTTC
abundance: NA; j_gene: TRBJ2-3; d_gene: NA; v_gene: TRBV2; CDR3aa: CASRGRGTDTQYF; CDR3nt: TGTGCCAGCAGGGGCAGGGGAACAGATACGCAGTATTTT
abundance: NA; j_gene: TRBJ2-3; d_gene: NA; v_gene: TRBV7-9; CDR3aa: CASSLALLSSQYF; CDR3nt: TGTGCCAGCAGCTTAGCCCTCCTGTCTTCGCAGTATTTT
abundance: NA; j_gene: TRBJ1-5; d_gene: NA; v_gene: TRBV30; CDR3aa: CAWDRKDQPQHF; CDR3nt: TGTGCCTGGGACAGGAAGGATCAGCCCCAGCATTTT
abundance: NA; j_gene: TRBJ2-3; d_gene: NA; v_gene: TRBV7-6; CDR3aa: CASSSLSTDTQYF; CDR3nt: TGTGCCAGCAGCTCCCTTAGCACAGATACGCAGTATTTT
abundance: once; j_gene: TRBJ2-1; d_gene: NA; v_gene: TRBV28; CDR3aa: CASSPRGYVEVHEQFF; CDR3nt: TGTGCCAGCAGCCCTCGGGGGTATGTTGAGGTCCATGAGCAGTTCTTC
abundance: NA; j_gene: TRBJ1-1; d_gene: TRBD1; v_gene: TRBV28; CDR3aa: CASSWDRGGILDTEAFF; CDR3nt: TGTGCCAGCAGTTGGGACAGGGGTGGGATCCTAGACACTGAAGCTTTCTTT
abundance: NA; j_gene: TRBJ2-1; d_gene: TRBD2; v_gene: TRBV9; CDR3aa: CASSVGSGRAIEQFF; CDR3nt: TGTGCCAGCAGCGTAGGTAGCGGGAGGGCCATTGAGCAGTTCTTC
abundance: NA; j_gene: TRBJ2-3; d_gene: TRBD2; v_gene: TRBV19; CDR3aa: CASRMTSGISGGTQYF; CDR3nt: TGTGCCAGTAGGATGACTAGCGGGATATCGGGCGGGACGCAGTATTTT
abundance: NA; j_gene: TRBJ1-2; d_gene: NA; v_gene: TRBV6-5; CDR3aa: CASSPRGGGYTF; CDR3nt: TGTGCCAGCAGCCCCCGGGGGGGAGGCTACACCTTC
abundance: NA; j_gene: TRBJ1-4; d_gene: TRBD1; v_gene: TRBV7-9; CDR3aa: CASSLGEGQGINEKLFF; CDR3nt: TGTGCCAGCAGCTTAGGGGAAGGACAGGGGATTAATGAAAAACTGTTTTTT
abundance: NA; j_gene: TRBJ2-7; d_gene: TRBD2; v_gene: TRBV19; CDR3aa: CASSMTGTSVSYEQYF; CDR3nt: TGTGCCAGTAGTATGACCGGGACTAGCGTCTCCTACGAGCAGTACTTC
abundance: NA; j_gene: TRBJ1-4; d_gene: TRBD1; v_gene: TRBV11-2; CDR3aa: CASSLATGGVTNEKLFF; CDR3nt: TGTGCCAGCAGCTTGGCCACAGGGGGTGTCACTAATGAAAAACTGTTTTTT
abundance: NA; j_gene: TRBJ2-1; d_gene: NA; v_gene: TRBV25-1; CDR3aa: CASRGAGRSWYNEQFF; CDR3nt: TGTGCCAGCAGGGGAGCCGGACGCTCGTGGTACAATGAGCAGTTCTTC
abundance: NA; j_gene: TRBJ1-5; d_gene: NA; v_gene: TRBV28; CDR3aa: CASSPPRGVGQPQHF; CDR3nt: TGTGCCAGCAGCCCCCCGCGGGGGGTGGGGCAGCCCCAGCATTTT
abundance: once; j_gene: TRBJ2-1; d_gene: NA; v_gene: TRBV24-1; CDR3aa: CATSVGGEQFF; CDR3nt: TGTGCCACCAGTGTGGGGGGAGAGCAGTTCTTC